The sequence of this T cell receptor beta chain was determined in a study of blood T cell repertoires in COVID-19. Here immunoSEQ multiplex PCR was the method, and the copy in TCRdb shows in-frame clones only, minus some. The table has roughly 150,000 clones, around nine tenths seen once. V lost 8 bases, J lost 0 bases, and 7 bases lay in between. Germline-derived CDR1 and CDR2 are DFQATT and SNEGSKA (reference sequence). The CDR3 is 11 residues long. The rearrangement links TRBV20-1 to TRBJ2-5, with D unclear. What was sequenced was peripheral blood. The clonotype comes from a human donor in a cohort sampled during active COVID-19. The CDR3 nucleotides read TGCAGTCGACTGGACCAAGAGACCCAGTACTTC. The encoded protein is CSRLDQETQYF.